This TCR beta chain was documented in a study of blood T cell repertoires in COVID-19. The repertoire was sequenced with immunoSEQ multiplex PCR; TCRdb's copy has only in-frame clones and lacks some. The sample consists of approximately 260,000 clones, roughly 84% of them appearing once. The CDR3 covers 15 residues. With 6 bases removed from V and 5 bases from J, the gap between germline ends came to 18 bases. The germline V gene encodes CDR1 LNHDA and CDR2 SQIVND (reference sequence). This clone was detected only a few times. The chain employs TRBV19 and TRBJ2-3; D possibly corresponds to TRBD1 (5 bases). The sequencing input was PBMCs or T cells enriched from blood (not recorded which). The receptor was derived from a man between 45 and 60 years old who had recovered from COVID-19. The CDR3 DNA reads TGTGCCAGTAGGCCCGTGGGGCAGTTCGAAGATACGCAGTATTTT. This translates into CASRPVGQFEDTQYF. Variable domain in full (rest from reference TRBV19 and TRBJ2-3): DGGITQSPKYLFRKEGQNVTLSCEQNLNHDAMYWYRQDPGQGLRLIYYSQIVNDFQKGDIAEGYSVSREKKESFPLTVTSAQKNPTAFYLCASRPVGQFEDTQYFGPGTRLTVL.